One TCR beta chain is described in this entry. The data were taken from a study of control samples from healthy donors and cancer patients. Germline-derived CDR1 and CDR2 are LGHDT and YNNKEL (reference sequence). The CDR3 runs 12 residues. Between the trimmed V and J ends, which lost 3 bases and 9 bases, there was a span of 12 bases. Using immunoSEQ multiplex PCR, the repertoire was profiled, and TCRdb retains in-frame clones only, with some absent. The table lists 94,000 or so clones, about 81% of them singletons, with 30% to 40% in the top ten. The specimen was PBMCs. The receptor was derived from a man between 65 and 85 years old with lung cancer. The genes are TRBV3-1 (or the pseudogene TRBV3-2) and TRBJ2-7; D gene ambiguous. The CDR3 reads CASSQPKEGQYF. The CDR3 coding sequence is TGTGCCAGCAGCCAGCCTAAGGAAGGGCAGTACTTC.